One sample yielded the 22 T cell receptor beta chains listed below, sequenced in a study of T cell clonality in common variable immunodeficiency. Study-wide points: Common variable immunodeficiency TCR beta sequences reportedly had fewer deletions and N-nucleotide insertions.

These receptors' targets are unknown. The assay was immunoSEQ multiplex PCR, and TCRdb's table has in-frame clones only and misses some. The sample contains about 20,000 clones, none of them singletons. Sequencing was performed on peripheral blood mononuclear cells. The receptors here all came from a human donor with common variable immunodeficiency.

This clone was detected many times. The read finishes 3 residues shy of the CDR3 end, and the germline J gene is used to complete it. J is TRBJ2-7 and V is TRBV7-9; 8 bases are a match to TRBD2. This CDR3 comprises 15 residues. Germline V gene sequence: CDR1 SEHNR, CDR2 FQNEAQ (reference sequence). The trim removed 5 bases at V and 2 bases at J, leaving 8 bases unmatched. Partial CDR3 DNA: TGTGCCAGCAGCCTTAGCGGGACCGATCCCTACGAG. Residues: CASSLSGTDPYE. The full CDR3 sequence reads CASSLSGTDPYEQYF.

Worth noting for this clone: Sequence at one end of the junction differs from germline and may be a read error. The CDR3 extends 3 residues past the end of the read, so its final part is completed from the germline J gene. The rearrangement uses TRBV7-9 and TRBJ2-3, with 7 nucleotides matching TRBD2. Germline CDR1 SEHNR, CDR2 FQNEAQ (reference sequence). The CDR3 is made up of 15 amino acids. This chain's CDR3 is CSSSLVASGTDTQYF. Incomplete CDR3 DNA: TGTTCCAGCAGCTTAGTCGCTAGCGGAACAGATACG.

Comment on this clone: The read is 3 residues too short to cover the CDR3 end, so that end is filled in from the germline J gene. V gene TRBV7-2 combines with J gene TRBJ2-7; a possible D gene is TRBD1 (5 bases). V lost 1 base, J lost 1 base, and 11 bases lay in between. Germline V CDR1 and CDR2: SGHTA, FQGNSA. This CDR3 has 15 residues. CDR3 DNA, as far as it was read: TGTGCCAGCAGCTTAGGACAGATGGGGTCCTACGAG. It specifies CASSLGQMGSYE. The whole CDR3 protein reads CASSLGQMGSYEQYF. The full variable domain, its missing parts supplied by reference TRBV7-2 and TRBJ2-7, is GAGVSQSPSNKVTEKGKDVELRCDPISGHTALYWYRQSLGQGLEFLIYFQGNSAPDKSGLPSDRFSAERTGGSVSTLTIQRTQQEDSAVYLCASSLGQMGSYEQYFGPGTRLTVT.

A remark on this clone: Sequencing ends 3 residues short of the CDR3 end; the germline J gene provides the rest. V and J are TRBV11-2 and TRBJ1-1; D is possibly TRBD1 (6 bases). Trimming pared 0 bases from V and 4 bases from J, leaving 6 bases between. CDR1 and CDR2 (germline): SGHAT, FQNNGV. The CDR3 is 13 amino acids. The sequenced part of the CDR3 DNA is TGTGCCAGCAGCTTAGAAGGGGGCACTGAA. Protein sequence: CASSLEGGTE. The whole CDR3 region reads CASSLEGGTEAFF.

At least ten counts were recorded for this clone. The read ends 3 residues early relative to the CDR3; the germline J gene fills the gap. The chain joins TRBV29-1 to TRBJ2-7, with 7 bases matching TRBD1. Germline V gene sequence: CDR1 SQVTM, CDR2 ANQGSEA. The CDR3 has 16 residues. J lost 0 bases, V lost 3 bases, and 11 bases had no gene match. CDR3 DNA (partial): TGCAGCGTTGAGAGGGCTAACCGGGACAGCTCCTACGAG. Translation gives CSVERANRDSSYE. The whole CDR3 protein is CSVERANRDSSYEQYF.

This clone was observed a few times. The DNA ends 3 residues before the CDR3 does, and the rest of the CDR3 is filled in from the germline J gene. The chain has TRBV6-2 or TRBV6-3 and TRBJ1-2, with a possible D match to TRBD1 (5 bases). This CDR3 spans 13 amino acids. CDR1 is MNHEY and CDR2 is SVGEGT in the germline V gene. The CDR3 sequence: CASSYQGSAGYTF. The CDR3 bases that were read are TGTGCCAGCAGTTACCAGGGTTCGGCCGGC.

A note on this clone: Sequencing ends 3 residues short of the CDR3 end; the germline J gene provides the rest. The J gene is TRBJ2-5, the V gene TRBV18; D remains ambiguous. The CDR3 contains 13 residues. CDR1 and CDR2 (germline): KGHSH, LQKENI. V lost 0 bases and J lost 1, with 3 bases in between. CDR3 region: CASSPPSQETQYF. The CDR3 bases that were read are TGTGCCAGCTCACCACCCAGCCAAGAGACC.

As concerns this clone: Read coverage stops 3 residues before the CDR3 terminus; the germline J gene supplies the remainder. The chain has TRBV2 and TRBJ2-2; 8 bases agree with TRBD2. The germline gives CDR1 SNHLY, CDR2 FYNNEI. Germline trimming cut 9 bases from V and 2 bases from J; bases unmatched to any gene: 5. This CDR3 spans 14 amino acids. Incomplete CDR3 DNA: TGTGCCAGTCGCGGGGGGCCCAACACCGGGGAG. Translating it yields CASRGGPNTGE. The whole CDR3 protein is CASRGGPNTGELFF.

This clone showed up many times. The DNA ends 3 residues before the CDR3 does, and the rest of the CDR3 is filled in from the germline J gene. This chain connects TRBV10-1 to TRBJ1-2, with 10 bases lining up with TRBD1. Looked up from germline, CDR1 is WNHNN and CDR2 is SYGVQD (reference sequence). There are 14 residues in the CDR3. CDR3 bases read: TGCGCCAGCAGTGACGGACAGGGGGTAGGCGGC. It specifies CASSDGQGVGG. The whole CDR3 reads CASSDGQGVGGYTF.

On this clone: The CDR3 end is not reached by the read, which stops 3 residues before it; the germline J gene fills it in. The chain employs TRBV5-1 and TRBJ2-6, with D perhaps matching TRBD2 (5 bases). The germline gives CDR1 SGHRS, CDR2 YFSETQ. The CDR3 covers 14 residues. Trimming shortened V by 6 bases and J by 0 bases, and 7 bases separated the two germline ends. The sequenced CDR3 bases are TGCGCCAGCAAGGCGGGCTCTGGGGCCAACGTC. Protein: CASKAGSGANV. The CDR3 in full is CASKAGSGANVLTF.

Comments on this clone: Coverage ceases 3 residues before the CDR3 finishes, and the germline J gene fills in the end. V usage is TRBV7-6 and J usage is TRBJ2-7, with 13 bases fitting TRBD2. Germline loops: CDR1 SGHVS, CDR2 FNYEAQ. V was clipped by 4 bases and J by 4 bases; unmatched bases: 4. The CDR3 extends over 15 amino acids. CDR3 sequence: CASSYGLAGVYEQYF. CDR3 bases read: TGTGCCAGCAGCTACGGACTAGCGGGGGTTTACGAG.

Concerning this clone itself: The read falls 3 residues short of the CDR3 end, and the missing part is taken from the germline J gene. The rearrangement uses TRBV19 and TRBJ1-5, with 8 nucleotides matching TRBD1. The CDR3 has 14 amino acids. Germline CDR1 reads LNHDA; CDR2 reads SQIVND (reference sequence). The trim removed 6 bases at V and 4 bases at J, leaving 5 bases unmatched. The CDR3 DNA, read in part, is TGTGCCAGTAGCGGACAGGGAGGTAATCAGCCC. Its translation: CASSGQGGNQP. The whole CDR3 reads CASSGQGGNQPQHF.

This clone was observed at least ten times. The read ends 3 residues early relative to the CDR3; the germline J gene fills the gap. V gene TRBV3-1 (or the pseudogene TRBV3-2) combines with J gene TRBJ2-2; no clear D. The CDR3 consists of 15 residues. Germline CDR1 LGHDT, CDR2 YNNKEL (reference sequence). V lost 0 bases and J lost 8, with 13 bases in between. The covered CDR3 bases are TGTGCCAGCAGCCAAGATTTTGGCGGTAGGGGGGAG. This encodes CASSQDFGGRGE. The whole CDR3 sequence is CASSQDFGGRGELFF.

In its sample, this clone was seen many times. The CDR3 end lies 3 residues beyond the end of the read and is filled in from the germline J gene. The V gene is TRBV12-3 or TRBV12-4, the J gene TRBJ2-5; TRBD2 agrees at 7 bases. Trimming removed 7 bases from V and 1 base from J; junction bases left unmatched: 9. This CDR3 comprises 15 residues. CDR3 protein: CASTLRGLTQETQYF. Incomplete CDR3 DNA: TGTGCCAGCACCCTCCGGGGACTAACCCAAGAGACC.

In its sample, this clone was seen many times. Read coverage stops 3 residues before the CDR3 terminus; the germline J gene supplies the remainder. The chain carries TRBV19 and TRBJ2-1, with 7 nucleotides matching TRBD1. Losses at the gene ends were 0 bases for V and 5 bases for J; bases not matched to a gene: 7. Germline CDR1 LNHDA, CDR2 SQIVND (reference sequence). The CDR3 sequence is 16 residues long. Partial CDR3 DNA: TGTGCCAGTAGTATAGACTCAGGGGGAAGGAACAATGAG. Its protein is CASSIDSGGRNNE. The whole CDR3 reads CASSIDSGGRNNEQFF.

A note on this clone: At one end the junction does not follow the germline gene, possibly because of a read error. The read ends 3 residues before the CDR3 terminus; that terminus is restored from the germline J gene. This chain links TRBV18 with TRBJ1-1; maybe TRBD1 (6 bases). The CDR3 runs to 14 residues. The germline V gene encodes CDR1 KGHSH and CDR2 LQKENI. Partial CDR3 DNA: TGTACCAGCTCACCGACAACAGGGTACACTGAA. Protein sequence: CTSSPTTGYTE. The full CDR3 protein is CTSSPTTGYTEAFF.

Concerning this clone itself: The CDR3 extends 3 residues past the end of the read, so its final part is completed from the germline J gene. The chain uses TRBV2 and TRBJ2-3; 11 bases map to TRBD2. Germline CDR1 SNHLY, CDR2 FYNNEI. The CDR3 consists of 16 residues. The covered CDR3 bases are TGTGCCAGCAGTGAAGCAAGTAGCGGGGGGGTGCTTCCG. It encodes CASSEASSGGVLP. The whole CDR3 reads CASSEASSGGVLPQYF.

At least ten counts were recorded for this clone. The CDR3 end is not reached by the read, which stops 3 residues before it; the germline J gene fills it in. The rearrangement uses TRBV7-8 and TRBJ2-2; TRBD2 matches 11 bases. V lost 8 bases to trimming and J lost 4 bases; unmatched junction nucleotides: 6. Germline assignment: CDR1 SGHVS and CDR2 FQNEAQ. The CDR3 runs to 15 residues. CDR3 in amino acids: CASAPTSGVTGELFF. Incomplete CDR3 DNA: TGTGCCAGCGCGCCGACTAGCGGGGTCACCGGGGAG.

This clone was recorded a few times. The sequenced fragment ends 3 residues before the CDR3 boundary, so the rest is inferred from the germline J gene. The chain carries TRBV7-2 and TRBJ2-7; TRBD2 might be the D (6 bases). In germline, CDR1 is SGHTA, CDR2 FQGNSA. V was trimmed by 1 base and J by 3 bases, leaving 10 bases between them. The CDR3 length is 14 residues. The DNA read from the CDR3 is TGTGCCAGCAGCTTAGTAGCGACTAGCTACGAG. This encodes CASSLVATSYE. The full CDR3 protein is CASSLVATSYEQYF.

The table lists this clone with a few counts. The CDR3 protein is CASNRIAGDKETQYF. The part of the CDR3 DNA that was read is TGTGCCAGCAATCGGATAGCGGGAGATAAAGAGACC. The V call is TRBV6-2 or TRBV6-3, the J call TRBJ2-5; the match to TRBD2 covers 9 bases. The read terminates 3 residues before the CDR3 end, so the remaining end is supplied by the germline J gene. J was trimmed by 3 bases and V by 7 bases; bases with no gene match: 9. The germline CDR1 and CDR2 sequences are MNHEY and SVGEGT. CDR3 length: 15 residues.

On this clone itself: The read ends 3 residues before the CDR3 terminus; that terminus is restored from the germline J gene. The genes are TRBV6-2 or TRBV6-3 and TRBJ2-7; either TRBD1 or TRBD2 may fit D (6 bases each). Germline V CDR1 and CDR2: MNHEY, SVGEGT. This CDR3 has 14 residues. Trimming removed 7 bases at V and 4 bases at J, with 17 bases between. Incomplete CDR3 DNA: TGTGCCAGCAATACCATGAGGGGGAGGTACGAG. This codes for CASNTMRGRYE. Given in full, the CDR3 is CASNTMRGRYEQYF.

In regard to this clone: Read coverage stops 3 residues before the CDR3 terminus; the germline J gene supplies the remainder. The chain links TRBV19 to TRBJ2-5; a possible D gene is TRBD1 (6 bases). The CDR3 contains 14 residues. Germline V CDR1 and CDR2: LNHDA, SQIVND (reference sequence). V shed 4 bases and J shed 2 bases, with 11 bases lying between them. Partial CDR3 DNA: TGTGCCAGTAGTACTACAGGGTTTCAAGAGACC. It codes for CASSTTGFQET. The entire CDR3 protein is CASSTTGFQETQYF.